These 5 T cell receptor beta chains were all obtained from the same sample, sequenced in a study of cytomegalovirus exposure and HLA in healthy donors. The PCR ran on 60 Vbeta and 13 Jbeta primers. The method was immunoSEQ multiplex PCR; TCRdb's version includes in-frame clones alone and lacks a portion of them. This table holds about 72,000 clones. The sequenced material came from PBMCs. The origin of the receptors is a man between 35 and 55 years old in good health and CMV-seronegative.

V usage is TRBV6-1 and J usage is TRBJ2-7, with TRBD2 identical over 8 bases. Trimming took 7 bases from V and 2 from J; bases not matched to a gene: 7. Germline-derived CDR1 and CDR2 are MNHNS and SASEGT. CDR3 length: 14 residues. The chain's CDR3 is CASNLAGRTYEQYF. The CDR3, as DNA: TGTGCCAGCAATTTAGCGGGGAGGACCTACGAGCAGTACTTC.

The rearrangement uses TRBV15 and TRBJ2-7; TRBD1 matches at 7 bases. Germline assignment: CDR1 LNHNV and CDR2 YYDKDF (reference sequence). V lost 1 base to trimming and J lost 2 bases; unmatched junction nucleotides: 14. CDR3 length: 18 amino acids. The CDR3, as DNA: TGTGCCACCAGCAGAGTGGAAAAGTGGCAGGGGGTCACCTACGAGCAGTACTTC. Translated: CATSRVEKWQGVTYEQYF.

The CDR3 DNA reads TGTGCCAGCAGCTTGTCAGGGGGCGACTATGGCTACACCTTC. Translated, it gives CASSLSGGDYGYTF. This chain connects TRBV5-8 to TRBJ1-2, with TRBD1 matching 8 bases. Germline-derived CDR1 and CDR2 are SGHTS and YDEGEE. CDR3 length: 14 amino acids. V shed 1 base and J 3 bases; nucleotides not matched to a gene: 2.

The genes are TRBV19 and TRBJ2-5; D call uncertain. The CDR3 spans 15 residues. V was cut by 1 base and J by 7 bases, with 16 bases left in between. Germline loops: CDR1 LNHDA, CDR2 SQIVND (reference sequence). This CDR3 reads CASSIAARQEGTQYF. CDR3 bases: TGTGCCAGTAGTATAGCAGCACGCCAGGAAGGGACCCAGTACTTC.

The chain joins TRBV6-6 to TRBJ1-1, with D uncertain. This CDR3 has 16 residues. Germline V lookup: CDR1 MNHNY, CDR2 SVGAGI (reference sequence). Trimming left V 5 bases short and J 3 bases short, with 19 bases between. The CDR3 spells CASSRLPLNRDTEAFF. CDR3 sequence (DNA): TGTGCCAGCAGTAGACTCCCCCTAAATCGGGACACTGAAGCTTTCTTT.